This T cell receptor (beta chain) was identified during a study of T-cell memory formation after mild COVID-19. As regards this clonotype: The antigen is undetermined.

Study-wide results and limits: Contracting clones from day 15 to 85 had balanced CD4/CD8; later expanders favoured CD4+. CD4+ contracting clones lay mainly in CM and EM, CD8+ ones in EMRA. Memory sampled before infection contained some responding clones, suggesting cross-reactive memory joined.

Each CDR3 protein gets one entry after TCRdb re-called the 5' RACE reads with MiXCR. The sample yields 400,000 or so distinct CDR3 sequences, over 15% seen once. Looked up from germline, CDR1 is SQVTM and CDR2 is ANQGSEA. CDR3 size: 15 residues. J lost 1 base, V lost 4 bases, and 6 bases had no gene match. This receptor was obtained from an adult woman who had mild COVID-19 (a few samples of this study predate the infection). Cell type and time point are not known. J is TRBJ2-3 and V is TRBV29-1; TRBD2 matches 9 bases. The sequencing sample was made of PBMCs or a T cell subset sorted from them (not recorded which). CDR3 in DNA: TGCAGCGTTGTACCTGCGGGGGGGCGCACAGATACGCAGTATTTT. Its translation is CSVVPAGGRTDTQYF.